A single sample is the source of the 24 T cell receptor beta chains below, sequenced in a study of shared clonotypes between healthy human individuals. Here immunoSEQ multiplex PCR was the method, and the copy in TCRdb shows in-frame clones only, minus some. Of fewer than 1.6 million clones listed, approximately 98.5% are singletons. The sequenced material came from naive CD4+ T cells sorted from blood. The subset: CD45RA+ positively selected. The receptor source for this set is a man younger than 45 in good health.

This CDR3 is CASSPPGATNEKLFF. The CDR3 coding sequence is TGTGCCAGCAGCCCGCCAGGGGCAACTAATGAAAAACTGTTTTTT. The chain carries TRBV7-6 and TRBJ1-4; TRBD1 is a possible D gene (6 bases). Trimming removed 5 bases at V and 0 bases at J, with 10 bases between. CDR3 length: 15 residues. Germline CDR1 is SGHVS and CDR2 is FNYEAQ.

The chain has TRBV28 and TRBJ2-1; 7 bases are shared with TRBD1. Losses at the gene ends were 3 bases for V and 1 base for J; bases not matched to a gene: 9. The CDR3 runs to 17 residues. Germline CDR1 is MDHEN and CDR2 is SYDVKM. The CDR3 coding sequence is TGTGCCAGCAGTTTCCCTAGGGGGCCCCGATCCTACAATGAGCAGTTCTTC. Amino acid sequence: CASSFPRGPRSYNEQFF.

This chain links TRBV6-1 with TRBJ2-4, with TRBD1 matching over 9 bases. V shed 11 bases and J 4 bases; nucleotides not matched to a gene: 12. CDR1 is MNHNS and CDR2 is SASEGT in the germline V gene. The CDR3 is 15 residues long. CDR3 sequence reads: CAGNLRTGEKNIQYF. CDR3 sequence (DNA): TGTGCCGGCAACCTTAGGACAGGGGAAAAAAACATTCAGTACTTC.

The chain joins TRBV4-3 to TRBJ1-1, with D unclear. CDR1 is LGHNA and CDR2 is YSLEER in the germline V gene. The CDR3 runs 14 residues. The V end lost 3 bases, the J end lost 2 bases, and 10 bases lay between the germline ends. CDR3 protein: CASSHAHPNTEAFF. DNA for the CDR3: TGCGCCAGCAGCCACGCGCACCCTAACACTGAAGCTTTCTTT.

V gene TRBV18 combines with J gene TRBJ1-5, with 9 bases identical to TRBD1. Germline V CDR1 and CDR2: KGHSH, LQKENI. The CDR3 is 18 residues long. Losses at the gene ends were 3 bases for V and 1 base for J; bases not matched to a gene: 10. The CDR3 region is CASSPSGQGVGSNQPQHF. CDR3 sequence (DNA): TGTGCCAGCTCACCTTCGGGACAGGGTGTCGGAAGCAATCAGCCCCAGCATTTT. The full variable domain, its missing parts supplied by reference TRBV18 and TRBJ1-5, is NAGVMQNPRHLVRRRGQEARLRCSPMKGHSHVYWYRQLPEEGLKFMVYLQKENIIDESGMPKERFSAEFPKEGPSILRIQQVVRGDSAAYFCASSPSGQGVGSNQPQHFGDGTRLSIL.

This clone was seen just once. This chain connects TRBV6-1 to TRBJ2-3; TRBD2 matches at 12 bases. Germline CDR1 and CDR2: MNHNS and SASEGT. V lost 4 bases and J lost 0; bases outside the gene matches: 5. This CDR3 spans 17 amino acids. CDR3 sequence: CASSGLAGGLSTDTQYF. The CDR3 coding sequence is TGTGCCAGCAGTGGTCTAGCGGGAGGGCTAAGCACAGATACGCAGTATTTT.

The V call is TRBV7-9, the J call TRBJ1-5, with 7 bases fitting TRBD1. The CDR3 covers 14 residues. J gave up 7 bases and V 4 bases, and 7 bases lay outside the gene matches. CDR1 is SEHNR, CDR2 FQNEAQ, per germline (reference sequence). Here the CDR3 reads CASSSDREIQPQHF. DNA of the CDR3: TGTGCCAGCAGCTCAGACAGGGAGATACAGCCCCAGCATTTT.

The gene calls are TRBV4-3 and TRBJ1-1; unclear D gene. V was shortened by 0 bases and J by 3 bases, with 23 bases between the two germline ends. The germline V gene encodes CDR1 LGHNA and CDR2 YSLEER. The CDR3 sequence is 19 residues long. The DNA for the CDR3 is TGCGCCAGCAGCCAAGATTTCCGCGGCATGGTTGGAGCAGACACTGAAGCTTTCTTT. It yields the protein CASSQDFRGMVGADTEAFF.

The chain recombines TRBV10-3 with TRBJ2-1, with a weak D call TRBD1 (6 bases). This CDR3 contains 15 residues. V lost 2 bases and J lost 6, with 14 bases in between. Germline CDR1 and CDR2: ENHRY and SYGVKD. The CDR3 spells CAISEVILRGNEQFF. The DNA of the CDR3 is TGTGCCATCAGTGAGGTGATACTCAGGGGCAATGAGCAGTTCTTC.

This chain links TRBV11-1 with TRBJ2-3; TRBD2 agrees at 8 bases. The junction had 9 bases not matched to a gene; V was cut back by 1 base and J by 6 bases. The germline V gene encodes CDR1 SGHAT and CDR2 FQDESV (reference sequence). The CDR3 extends over 16 amino acids. The CDR3 nucleotides read TGTGCCAGCAGCTTAGAGCAGGGACTAGGCGGGGATACGCAGTATTTT. Translating it yields CASSLEQGLGGDTQYF.

The rearrangement uses TRBV27 and TRBJ2-1, with no clear D. Germline CDR1 reads MNHEY; CDR2 reads SMNVEV (reference sequence). V shed 1 base and J shed 1 base, with 11 bases lying between them. CDR3 length: 16 residues. Here the CDR3 DNA reads TGTGCCAGCAGTTTATGGGGTGACGTGTCCTACAATGAGCAGTTCTTC. Its protein is CASSLWGDVSYNEQFF.

The gene calls are TRBV6-1 and TRBJ2-1, with TRBD2 matching 11 bases. V was pared by 4 bases and J by 11 bases, with 13 bases of the junction left unmatched. The CDR3 has 16 residues. Germline-derived CDR1 and CDR2 are MNHNS and SASEGT. CDR3 amino acids: CASSVGVAGGVIKQFF. Written as DNA, the CDR3 is TGTGCCAGCAGTGTAGGAGTAGCGGGAGGGGTGATTAAGCAGTTCTTC.

The chain is built from TRBV28 and TRBJ1-4; no definite D call. Germline CDR1 MDHEN, CDR2 SYDVKM. The germline V and J ends were trimmed by 5 bases and 5 bases, with 15 bases remaining between them. The CDR3 runs to 15 residues. CDR3 amino acids: CASSPRVRANEKLFF. CDR3 nucleotides: TGTGCCAGCAGTCCCCGGGTCCGGGCCAATGAAAAACTGTTTTTT.

J is TRBJ2-7 and V is TRBV7-2; weak D call: TRBD2 (6 bases). Germline V CDR1 and CDR2: SGHTA, FQGNSA. The CDR3 is made up of 13 amino acids. Trimming stripped 7 bases from V and 2 bases from J, with 12 bases between. The CDR3 region is CASKLAAAYEQYF. In DNA form, the CDR3 reads TGTGCCAGCAAATTAGCGGCCGCCTACGAGCAGTACTTC.

DNA for the CDR3: TGTGCCAGCTCGCAAAGTACAGGGGGGGTTACTGAAGCTTTCTTT. As protein: CASSQSTGGVTEAFF. This chain connects TRBV18 to TRBJ1-1, with 8 bases fitting TRBD1. Germline-derived CDR1 and CDR2 are KGHSH and LQKENI. V was pared by 6 bases and J by 5 bases, with 11 bases of the junction left unmatched. The CDR3 sequence is 15 residues long.

In DNA, the CDR3 is TGTGCCAGCAGTTTAAAGGGTCCCTACGAGCAGTACTTC. Residues: CASSLKGPYEQYF. The chain is built from TRBV27 and TRBJ2-7; D unresolved. Trimming removed 2 bases at V and 2 bases at J, with 7 bases between. Looked up from germline, CDR1 is MNHEY and CDR2 is SMNVEV (reference sequence). The CDR3 has 13 residues.

The V gene is TRBV5-5, the J gene TRBJ2-1, with 7 positions matching TRBD2. Germline V CDR1 and CDR2: SGHKS, YYEKEE (reference sequence). CDR3 length: 16 amino acids. V dropped 0 bases and J dropped 4; count of bases not matched to a gene: 7. The CDR3 nucleotides are TGTGCCAGCAGCTTGGCCCCTAGCGGTTTATACAATGAGCAGTTCTTC. Translating it yields CASSLAPSGLYNEQFF.

The chain carries TRBV11-3 and TRBJ2-1, with D possibly matching TRBD2 (5 bases). The germline V and J ends were trimmed by 2 bases and 9 bases, with 11 bases remaining between them. This CDR3 has 13 amino acids. CDR1 and CDR2 from the germline V gene are SGHNT and YENEEA. The CDR3, as DNA: TGTGCCAGCAGCTTAAGTCGGGGTAGTGAGCAGTTCTTC. It yields the protein CASSLSRGSEQFF.

V usage is TRBV15 and J usage is TRBJ2-7; 7 bases line up with TRBD1. The CDR3 contains 15 residues. Germline loops: CDR1 LNHNV, CDR2 YYDKDF (reference sequence). The V gene end was trimmed by 0 bases and the J gene end by 1 base; junction bases not matched to a gene: 3. CDR3 residues: CATSREGQRSYEQYF. The CDR3 bases are TGTGCCACCAGCAGAGAGGGACAGCGATCCTACGAGCAGTACTTC. Filled out from reference TRBV15 and TRBJ2-7, the complete variable domain reads DAMVIQNPRYQVTQFGKPVTLSCSQTLNHNVMYWYQQKSSQAPKLLFHYYDKDFNNEADTPDNFQSRRPNTSFCFLDIRSPGLGDTAMYLCATSREGQRSYEQYFGPGTRLTVT.

The chain carries TRBV5-1 and TRBJ1-3; D ambiguous. V shed 2 bases and J shed 8 bases, with 11 bases lying between them. Germline V gives CDR1 SGHRS, CDR2 YFSETQ. This CDR3 contains 13 residues. The CDR3 region is CASSFGGGDTIYF. CDR3 bases: TGCGCCAGCAGCTTTGGCGGCGGAGACACCATATATTTT.

For the CDR3, the DNA is TGTGCCACGACCCCTGGGCAAAACAATCAGCCCCAGCATTTT. This gives the protein CATTPGQNNQPQHF. The chain employs TRBV6-1 and TRBJ1-5; D is unresolved. Trimming left V 10 bases short and J 3 bases short, with 16 bases between. The CDR3 spans 14 residues. Germline loops: CDR1 MNHNS, CDR2 SASEGT.

This chain joins TRBV27 and TRBJ2-3; D may be TRBD1 (6 bases). The CDR3 has 15 amino acids. Trimming removed 2 bases from V and 2 bases from J, with 11 bases in between. Germline CDR1 and CDR2: MNHEY and SMNVEV (reference sequence). The CDR3 coding sequence is TGTGCCAGCAGTTTACAGGGGCTCACCACAGATACGCAGTATTTT. Translating it yields CASSLQGLTTDTQYF.

The rearrangement links TRBV9 to TRBJ1-2; D unclear. Trimming took 4 bases from V and 2 from J, leaving 12 bases between them. This CDR3 has 14 residues. Germline V gene sequence: CDR1 SGDLS, CDR2 YYNGEE. The CDR3 DNA sequence: TGTGCCAGCAGCCATGGGGATTCGAACTATGGCTACACCTTC. Residues: CASSHGDSNYGYTF.

The chain uses TRBV5-1 and TRBJ2-7; 8 bases match TRBD1. Germline CDR1 SGHRS, CDR2 YFSETQ. The CDR3 loop spans 15 amino acids. V lost 5 bases, J lost 6 bases, and 13 bases stayed unmatched. The CDR3 DNA reads as TGCGCCAGCAGTTCAACCGGGACAGGCCTCTCCGAGCAGTACTTC. Protein sequence: CASSSTGTGLSEQYF.